This TCR beta chain was captured by sequencing in a study of blood T cell repertoires in COVID-19 (dated by TCRdb to 2018 to 2020). For the study in its entirety: Collaborator samples came from the United States, Italy and Spain and covered acute and convalescent phases of COVID-19. The material from the prospective study consisted of cDNA or gDNA derived from T cells, B-cell-depleted T cells, or PBMCs. Samples were obtained from the ongoing ImmuneRACE study (first 160 participants) and from approximately 1,200 subjects provided by 6 global collaborators. The repertoires were released in a freely available public database intended as a resource for research on the immune response to SARS-CoV-2. Sample metadata almost always included a de-identified subject ID, COVID-19 status, age in years and sex. HLA class I and class II types, where available, came from metadata supplied by the sample provider rather than from assay-based typing. Deeply sampled blood TCRbeta repertoires from subjects exposed to, actively infected with, or recovered from COVID-19 were included in the dataset. Study-wide conclusions, independent of this receptor: How much clinical and demographic metadata was included differed by source and by participant, and the metadata was provided uncurated.

TCRbeta CDR3 regions were amplified from genomic DNA using the immunoSEQ Assay, a bias-controlled multiplex PCR. For the original study's pipeline: The number of nucleated cells in each sample was estimated from the amplification of reference gene primers within the assay. Sequence reads were collapsed and filtered to measure the absolute abundance of every unique TCRbeta CDR3 rearrangement. For each sample, productive Simpson clonality was calculated as the square root of Simpson's diversity index over productive rearrangements. As stored in TCRdb, this immuneACCESS dataset retains in-frame rearrangements with V and J assigned. A fraction of the clones does not appear; measured against another copy, unresolved V genes explain less than half of the discrepancy, and the remainder lacks a known reason. The V and J calls and clone size are taken from that table; D and trimming were inferred from the DNA. The sample table shows 270,000 or so clones, and 80% to 85% are seen once. The leading ten clones occupy 2.5% to 3% of the sample.

CDR1 and CDR2, per the germline V gene (reference sequence), are LNHDA and SQIVND. V is reduced by 8 bases and J by 5 bases, leaving a spacing of 19 bases between them. The CDR3 covers 15 residues, taking in both the cysteine and the phenylalanine. Only CDR3 DNA remains: 45 bases, in frame from the first base. To note about this clone: Its antigen is unknown. Base quality data are lacking; no much larger clone is found one base away.

Each collaborating institution followed its own protocols to collect whole blood in K2EDTA tubes. For TCRbeta analysis, collaborators shipped samples as frozen whole blood, isolated PBMCs, or DNA extracted from either of those sample types. Sequenced: peripheral blood. The receptor was isolated from a woman aged 55-70 years with active or convalescent COVID-19. The rearrangement joined TRBV19 to TRBJ1-5, with the D gene not confidently named. The bases are TGTGCCAGTTCTAGAAACGAAGGCCTGCATCAGCCCCAGCATTTT. This gives the protein CASSRNEGLHQPQHF.